This T cell receptor beta chain was found in a study of T cell changes during pregnancy in multiple sclerosis. The data were produced by immunoSEQ multiplex PCR, yet TCRdb's version contains in-frame clones alone and is incomplete. The data hold approximately 13,000 clones, with 88% observed a single time. The germline gives CDR1 LGHNA, CDR2 YSLEER. With V trimmed by 2 bases and J by 6 bases, 7 bases remained unmatched. This CDR3 spans 17 amino acids. The specimen was CD8+ T cells from peripheral blood mononuclear cells, collected in the second trimester of pregnancy. The TCR sequence derives from a female donor in good health, enrolled as a control in a pregnancy study. J is TRBJ2-1 and V is TRBV4-3; 13 bases are a match to TRBD2. The DNA of the CDR3 is TGCGCCAGCAGCCAAAGAGAAGGACTAGCGGGGGCCAATGAGCAGTTCTTC. This sequence encodes CASSQREGLAGANEQFF.